This T cell receptor (beta chain) emerged from a study of siplizumab effects on memory and regulatory T cells. Worth noting for this clone: The antigen is unknown.

Roughly 90,000 TCR templates per sample were sequenced. The assay was immunoSEQ multiplex PCR, and TCRdb's table has in-frame clones only and misses some. The table has about 100,000 clones, 85% to 95% seen once; the top ten hold about 1.2%. Deletions cut 6 bases from V and 2 bases from J, with 12 bases between. The CDR3 is 14 residues long. From germline, CDR1 is LNHDA and CDR2 SQIVND (reference sequence). Points from the study as a whole: Naive T cells appeared more varied than memory cells and looked like key alloresponse contributors. The majority of clones, roughly 80-95% of proliferating CD4+ or CD8+ clones, lacked an assignable naive or memory phenotype. Sequences below about 10^-5 frequency were poorly captured, limiting mapping of alloreactive clones.

This clonotype was sampled from a human donor in good health. The V and J genes are TRBV19 and TRBJ2-3; D may be TRBD1 or TRBD2 (5 bases each). Sample: non-Treg CD4+ T cells sorted from blood. The CDR3: CASSWRGDTDTQYF. Written as DNA, the CDR3 is TGTGCCAGTAGCTGGAGAGGGGACACAGATACGCAGTATTTT.